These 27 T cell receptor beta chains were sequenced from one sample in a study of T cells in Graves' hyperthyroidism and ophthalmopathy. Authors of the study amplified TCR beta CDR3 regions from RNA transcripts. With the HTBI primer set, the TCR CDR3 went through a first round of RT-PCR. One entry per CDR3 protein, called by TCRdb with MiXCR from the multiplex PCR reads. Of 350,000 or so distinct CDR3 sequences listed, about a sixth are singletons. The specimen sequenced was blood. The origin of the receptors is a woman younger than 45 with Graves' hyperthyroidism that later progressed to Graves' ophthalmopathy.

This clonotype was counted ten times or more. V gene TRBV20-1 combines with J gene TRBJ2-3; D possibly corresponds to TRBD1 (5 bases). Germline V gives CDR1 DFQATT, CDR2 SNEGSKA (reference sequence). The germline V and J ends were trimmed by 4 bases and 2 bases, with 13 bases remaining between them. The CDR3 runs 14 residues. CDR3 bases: TGCAGTGCTAACAGGCGGCTAGACACAGATACGCAGTATTTT. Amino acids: CSANRRLDTDTQYF.

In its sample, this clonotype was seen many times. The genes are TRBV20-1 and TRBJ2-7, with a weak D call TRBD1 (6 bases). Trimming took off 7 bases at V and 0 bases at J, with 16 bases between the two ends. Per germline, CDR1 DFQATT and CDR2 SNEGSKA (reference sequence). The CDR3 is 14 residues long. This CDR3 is CSGLQGSSSYEQYF. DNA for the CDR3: TGCAGTGGCCTACAGGGATCCAGCTCCTACGAGCAGTACTTC.

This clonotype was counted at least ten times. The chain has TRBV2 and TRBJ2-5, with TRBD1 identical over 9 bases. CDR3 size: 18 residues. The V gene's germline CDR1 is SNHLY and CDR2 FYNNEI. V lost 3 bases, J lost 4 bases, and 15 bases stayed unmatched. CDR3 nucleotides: TGTGCCAGCAGTGATAGCACAGGGGGCCTGAAGAGAAGAGAGACCCAGTACTTC. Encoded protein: CASSDSTGGLKRRETQYF.

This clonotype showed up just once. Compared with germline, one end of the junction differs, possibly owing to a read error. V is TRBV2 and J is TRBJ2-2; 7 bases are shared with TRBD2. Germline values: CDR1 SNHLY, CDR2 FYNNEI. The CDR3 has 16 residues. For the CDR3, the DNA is TGTGCCAGCGGTGACGCGGGAGCAGGTTCGGGCGGGGAGCTGTTTTTT. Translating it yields CASGDAGAGSGGELFF.

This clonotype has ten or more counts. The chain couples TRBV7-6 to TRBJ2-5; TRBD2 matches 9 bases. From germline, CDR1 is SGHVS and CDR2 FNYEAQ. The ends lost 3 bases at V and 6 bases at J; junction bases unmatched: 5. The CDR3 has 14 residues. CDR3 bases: TGTGCCAGCAGCTTTAGCGGGAGTGCCCAGACCCAGTACTTC. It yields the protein CASSFSGSAQTQYF.

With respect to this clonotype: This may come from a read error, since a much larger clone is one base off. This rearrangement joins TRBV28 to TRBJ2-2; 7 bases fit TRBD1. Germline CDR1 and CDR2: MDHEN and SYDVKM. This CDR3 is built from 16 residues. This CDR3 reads CASSLGTVVYTGELSF. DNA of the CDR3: TGTGCCAGCAGTTTGGGGACAGTAGTCTACACCGGGGAGCTGTCTTTT.

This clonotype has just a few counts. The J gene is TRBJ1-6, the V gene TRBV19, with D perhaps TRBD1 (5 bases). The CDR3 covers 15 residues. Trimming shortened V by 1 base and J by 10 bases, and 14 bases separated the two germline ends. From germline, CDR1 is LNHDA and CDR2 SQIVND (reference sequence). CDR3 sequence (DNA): TGTGCCAGTAGTATAGCAGGCCAGGGTGGATCACCCCTCCACTTT. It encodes CASSIAGQGGSPLHF.

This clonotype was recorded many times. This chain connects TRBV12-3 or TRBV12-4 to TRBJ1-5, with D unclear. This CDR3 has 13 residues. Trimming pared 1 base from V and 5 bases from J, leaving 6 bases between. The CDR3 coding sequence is TGTGCCAGCAGTTTAGGGCGGTATCAGCCCCAGCATTTT. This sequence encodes CASSLGRYQPQHF.

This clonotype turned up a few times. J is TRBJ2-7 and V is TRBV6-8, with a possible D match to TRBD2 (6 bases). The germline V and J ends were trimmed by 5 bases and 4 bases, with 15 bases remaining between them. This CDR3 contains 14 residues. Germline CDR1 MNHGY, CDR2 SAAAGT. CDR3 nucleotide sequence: TGTGCCAGCAGTACGCGGGACCTCCGGTACGAGCAGTACTTC. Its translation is CASSTRDLRYEQYF.

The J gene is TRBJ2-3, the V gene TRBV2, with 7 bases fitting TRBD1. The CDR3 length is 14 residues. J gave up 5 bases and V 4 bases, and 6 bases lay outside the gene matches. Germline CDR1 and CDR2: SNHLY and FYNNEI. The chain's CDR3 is CASSVFQGVDTQYF. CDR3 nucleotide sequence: TGTGCCAGCAGTGTTTTCCAGGGGGTAGATACGCAGTATTTT. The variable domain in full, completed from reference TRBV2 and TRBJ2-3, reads EPEVTQTPSHQVTQMGQEVILRCVPISNHLYFYWYRQILGQKVEFLVSFYNNEISEKSEIFDDQFSVERPDGSNFTLKIRSTKLEDSAMYFCASSVFQGVDTQYFGPGTRLTVL.

CDR3 bases: TGTGCCAGCTCACCCACGGAGGGACAGGCCTACGAGCAGTACTTC. Translating it yields CASSPTEGQAYEQYF. The genes are TRBV18 and TRBJ2-7, with 8 bases matching TRBD1. J gave up 2 bases and V 3 bases, and 6 bases lay outside the gene matches. The germline V gene has CDR1 KGHSH and CDR2 LQKENI. This CDR3 spans 15 amino acids.

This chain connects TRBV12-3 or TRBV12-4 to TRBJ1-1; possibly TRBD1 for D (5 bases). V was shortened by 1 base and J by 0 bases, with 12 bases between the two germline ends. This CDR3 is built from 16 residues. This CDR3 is CASSLGVGGMNTEAFF. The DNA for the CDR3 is TGTGCCAGCAGTTTAGGGGTTGGGGGGATGAACACTGAAGCTTTCTTT.

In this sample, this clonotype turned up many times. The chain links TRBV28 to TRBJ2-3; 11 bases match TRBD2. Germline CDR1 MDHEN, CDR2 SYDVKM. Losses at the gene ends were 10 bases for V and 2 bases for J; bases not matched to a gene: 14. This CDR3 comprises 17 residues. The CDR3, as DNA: TGTGCCACCCGTACCCGAGGGACTAGCGGCCTCACAGATACGCAGTATTTT. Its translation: CATRTRGTSGLTDTQYF.

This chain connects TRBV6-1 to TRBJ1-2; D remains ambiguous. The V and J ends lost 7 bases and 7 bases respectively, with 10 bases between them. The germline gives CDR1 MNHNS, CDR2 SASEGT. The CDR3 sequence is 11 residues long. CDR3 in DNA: TGTGCCAGCACAGGTTACGGTGGCTACACCTTC. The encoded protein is CASTGYGGYTF.

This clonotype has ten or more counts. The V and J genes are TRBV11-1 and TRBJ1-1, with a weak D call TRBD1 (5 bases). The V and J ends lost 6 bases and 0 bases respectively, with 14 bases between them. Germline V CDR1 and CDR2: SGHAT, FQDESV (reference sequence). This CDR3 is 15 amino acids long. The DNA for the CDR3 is TGTGCCAGCAGGTGGGGGATCGGACTGAACACTGAAGCTTTCTTT. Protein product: CASRWGIGLNTEAFF.

CDR3 in DNA: TGTGCCAGCAGCCGGACGGACATAAATGAGCAGTTCTTC. Translation: CASSRTDINEQFF. The chain carries TRBV4-2 and TRBJ2-1; D possibly corresponds to TRBD1 (5 bases). The CDR3 covers 13 residues. The V end was cut by 4 bases, the J end by 7 bases, with 11 bases between. The germline CDR1 and CDR2 sequences are LGHNA and YNFKEQ.

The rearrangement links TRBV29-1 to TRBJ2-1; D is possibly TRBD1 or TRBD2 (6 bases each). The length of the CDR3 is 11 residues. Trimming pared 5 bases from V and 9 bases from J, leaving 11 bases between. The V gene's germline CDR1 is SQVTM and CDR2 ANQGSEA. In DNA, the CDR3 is TGCAGCGTTTTACAGGGACTTGAGCAGTTCTTC. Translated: CSVLQGLEQFF.

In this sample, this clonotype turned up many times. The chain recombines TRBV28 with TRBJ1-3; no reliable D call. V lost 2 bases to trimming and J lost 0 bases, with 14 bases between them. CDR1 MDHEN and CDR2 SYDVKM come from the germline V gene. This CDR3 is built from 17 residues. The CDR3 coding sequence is TGTGCCAGCAGTTTAGAATGGCGGATTTACTCTGGAAACACCATATATTTT. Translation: CASSLEWRIYSGNTIYF.

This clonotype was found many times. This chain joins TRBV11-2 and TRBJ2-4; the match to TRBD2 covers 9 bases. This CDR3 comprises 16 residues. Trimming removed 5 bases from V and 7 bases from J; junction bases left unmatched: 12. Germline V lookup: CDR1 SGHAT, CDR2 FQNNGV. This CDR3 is CASSDVAGGPYNIQYF. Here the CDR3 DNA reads TGTGCCAGCAGCGACGTGGCGGGGGGGCCATATAACATTCAGTACTTC. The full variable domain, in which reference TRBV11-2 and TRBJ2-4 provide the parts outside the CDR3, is EAGVAQSPRYKIIEKRQSVAFWCNPISGHATLYWYQQILGQGPKLLIQFQNNGVVDDSQLPKDRFSAERLKGVDSTLKIQPAKLEDSAVYLCASSDVAGGPYNIQYFGAGTRLSVL.

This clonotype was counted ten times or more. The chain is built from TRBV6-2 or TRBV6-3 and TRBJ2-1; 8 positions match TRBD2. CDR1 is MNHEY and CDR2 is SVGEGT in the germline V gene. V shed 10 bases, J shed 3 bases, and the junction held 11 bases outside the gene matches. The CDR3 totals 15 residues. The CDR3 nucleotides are TGTGCCACGAAGCTACTAGCGGACTACTACAATGAGCAGTTCTTC. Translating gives CATKLLADYYNEQFF.

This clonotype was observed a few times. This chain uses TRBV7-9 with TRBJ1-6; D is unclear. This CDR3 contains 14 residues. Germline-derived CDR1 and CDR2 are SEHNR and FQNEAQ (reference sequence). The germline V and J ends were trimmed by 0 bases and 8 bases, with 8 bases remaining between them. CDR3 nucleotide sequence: TGTGCCAGCAGCTTAGCGGTTCAGGATTCACCCCTCCACTTT. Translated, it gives CASSLAVQDSPLHF.

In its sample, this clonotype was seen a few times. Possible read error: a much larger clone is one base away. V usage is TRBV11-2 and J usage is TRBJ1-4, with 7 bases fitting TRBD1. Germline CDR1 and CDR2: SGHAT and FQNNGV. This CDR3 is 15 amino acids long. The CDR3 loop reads CASSAWGQTNEKLLF. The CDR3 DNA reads TGTGCCAGCAGCGCATGGGGACAGACTAATGAAAAACTGCTTTTT.

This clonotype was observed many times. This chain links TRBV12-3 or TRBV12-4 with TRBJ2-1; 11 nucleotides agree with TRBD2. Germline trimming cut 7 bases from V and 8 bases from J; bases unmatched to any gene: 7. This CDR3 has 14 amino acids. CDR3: CASIRSGGGDEQFF. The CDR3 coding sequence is TGTGCCAGCATCCGTAGCGGGGGGGGCGATGAGCAGTTCTTC.

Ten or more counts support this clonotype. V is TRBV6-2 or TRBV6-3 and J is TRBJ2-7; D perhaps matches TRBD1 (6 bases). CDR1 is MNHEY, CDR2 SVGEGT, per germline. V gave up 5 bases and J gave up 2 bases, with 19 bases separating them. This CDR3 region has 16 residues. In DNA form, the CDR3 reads TGTGCCAGCAGTCAGAACGCGCGCGAGGGGGCCTACGAGCAGTACTTC. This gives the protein CASSQNAREGAYEQYF.

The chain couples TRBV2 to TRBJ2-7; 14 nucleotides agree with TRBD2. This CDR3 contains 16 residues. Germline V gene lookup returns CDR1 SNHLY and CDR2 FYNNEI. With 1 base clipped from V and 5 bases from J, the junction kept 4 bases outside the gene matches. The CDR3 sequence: CASSEGGGLAGDEQYF. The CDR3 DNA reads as TGTGCCAGCAGTGAAGGGGGGGGACTAGCGGGGGACGAGCAGTACTTC.

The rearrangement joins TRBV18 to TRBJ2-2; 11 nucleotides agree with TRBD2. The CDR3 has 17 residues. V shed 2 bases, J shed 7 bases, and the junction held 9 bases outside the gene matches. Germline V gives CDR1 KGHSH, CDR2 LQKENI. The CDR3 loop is CASSPSSGRPFVGELFF. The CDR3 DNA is TGTGCCAGCTCACCATCTAGCGGGAGGCCCTTTGTCGGGGAGCTGTTTTTT.

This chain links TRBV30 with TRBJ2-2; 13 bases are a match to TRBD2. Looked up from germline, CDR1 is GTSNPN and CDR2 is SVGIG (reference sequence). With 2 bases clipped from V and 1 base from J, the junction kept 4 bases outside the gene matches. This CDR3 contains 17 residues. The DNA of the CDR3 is TGTGCCTGGAGTTCCGGACTAGCGGGGGTGAACACCGGGGAGCTGTTTTTT. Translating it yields CAWSSGLAGVNTGELFF. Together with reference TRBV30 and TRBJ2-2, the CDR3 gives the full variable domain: SQTIHQWPATLVQPVGSPLSLECTVEGTSNPNLYWYRQAAGRGLQLLFYSVGIGQISSEVPQNLSASRPQDRQFILSSKKLLLSDSGFYLCAWSSGLAGVNTGELFFGEGSRLTVL.